Listed below are T cell receptor beta chains from one sample, sequenced in a study of OX40 agonist ivuxolimab in advanced cancers. Using immunoSEQ multiplex PCR, the repertoire was profiled, and TCRdb retains in-frame clones only, with some absent. The sample lists tens of thousands of clones, roughly nine tenths occurring once. The material sequenced was CD4+ or CD8+ T cells sorted from blood, taken in a trial of the OX40 agonist ivuxolimab. The receptors were sampled from an adult with an advanced solid tumor such as melanoma, head and neck, liver or kidney cancer. The CDR3 runs from the conserved cysteine through the conserved F or W. A D gene is named only where the DNA matches it firmly. Clone size is not always given. Where it is, it says once, few, many or a class for expanded clones.

J: TRBJ1-1; D: .; size: .; V: TRBV10-3; DNA: TGTGCCACCAGACCTACAGGGACAAACACTGAAGCTTTCTTT; CDR3: CATRPTGTNTEAFF
J: TRBJ2-1; D: .; size: .; V: TRBV10-3; DNA: TGTGCCATCAGTGATAGGGCGCCAAACTCCTACAATGAGCAGTTCTTC; CDR3: CAISDRAPNSYNEQFF
J: TRBJ2-7; D: TRBD2; size: once; V: TRBV7-2; DNA: TGTGCCAGCAGCCCGGGACTAGCGGGCCATTTTCTAGGTGAGCAGTACTTC; CDR3: CASSPGLAGHFLGEQYF
J: TRBJ1-2; D: .; size: .; V: TRBV28; DNA: TGTGCCAGCAATCAACAGGGTTATGGCTACACCTTC; CDR3: CASNQQGYGYTF
J: TRBJ2-3; D: TRBD2; size: .; V: TRBV5-1; DNA: TGCGCCAGCAGCTTGGTCGGGGGGGCGTCAGATACGCAGTATTTT; CDR3: CASSLVGGASDTQYF
J: TRBJ1-5; D: .; size: few; V: TRBV19; DNA: TGTGCCAGTTACCCACAGGGTAGCAATCAGCCCCAGCATTTT; CDR3: CASYPQGSNQPQHF
J: TRBJ1-5; D: .; size: .; V: TRBV7-9; DNA: TGTGCCAGCAGCTTAGGTTTGCAAGAACCTAATCAGCCCCAGCATTTT; CDR3: CASSLGLQEPNQPQHF
J: TRBJ1-1; D: .; size: once; V: TRBV28; DNA: TGTGCCAGCAGTTTATTTATTTCTATCAACACTGAAGCTTTCTTT; CDR3: CASSLFISINTEAFF
J: TRBJ2-4; D: .; size: once; V: TRBV28; DNA: TGTGCCAGCAGTTTATTCTCCCCGATAGCCAAAAACATTCAGTACTTC; CDR3: CASSLFSPIAKNIQYF
J: TRBJ1-2; D: .; size: .; V: TRBV5-1; DNA: TGCGCCAGCAGCTCTGGGGGCGGGGGTTATGGTGGCTACACCTTC; CDR3: CASSSGGGGYGGYTF
J: TRBJ2-3; D: .; size: .; V: TRBV6-5; DNA: TGTGCCAGCAGTTTCCGTGTGCCCGACACAGATACGCAGTATTTT; CDR3: CASSFRVPDTDTQYF
J: TRBJ2-5; D: .; size: .; V: TRBV7-2; DNA: TGTGCCAGCAGCTTATGGGAGAGAGAGACCCAGTACTTC; CDR3: CASSLWERETQYF
J: TRBJ1-5; D: .; size: .; V: TRBV7-9; DNA: TGTGCCAGCAGCTTAGGGCTGAATCAGCCCCAGCATTTT; CDR3: CASSLGLNQPQHF
J: TRBJ2-2; D: .; size: .; V: TRBV2; DNA: TGTGCCAGCAGTACTCTGGGGGAAGCCGGGGAGCTGTTTTTT; CDR3: CASSTLGEAGELFF
J: TRBJ2-5; D: TRBD2; size: once; V: TRBV9; DNA: TGTGCCAGCAACGCCGGGACTAAGGGCGTGACCCAGTACTTC; CDR3: CASNAGTKGVTQYF
J: TRBJ1-6; D: .; size: .; V: TRBV6-5; DNA: TGTGCCAGCAGTTATTCGGGGGGGAATTCACCCCTCCACTTT; CDR3: CASSYSGGNSPLHF
J: TRBJ2-1; D: .; size: .; V: TRBV6-1; DNA: TGTGCCAGCAGTGTCGAGACACCACCGTACAATGAGCAGTTCTTC; CDR3: CASSVETPPYNEQFF
J: TRBJ2-7; D: .; size: .; V: TRBV5-4; DNA: TGTGCCAGCAGCTGGGGAGCGATGCCCGCGTACGAGCAGTACTTC; CDR3: CASSWGAMPAYEQYF
J: TRBJ2-3; D: .; size: few; V: TRBV10-1; DNA: TGCGCCAGCCGCCGGGGGATCACAGATACGCAGTATTTT; CDR3: CASRRGITDTQYF
J: TRBJ2-6; D: .; size: .; V: TRBV7-2; DNA: TGTGCCAGCAGCCAACCCCTATGGTACCTTTCTGGGGCCAACGTCCTGACTTTC; CDR3: CASSQPLWYLSGANVLTF
J: TRBJ1-1; D: .; size: .; V: TRBV7-9; DNA: TGTGCCAGCAGCCGTGAGTACACTGAAGCTTTCTTT; CDR3: CASSREYTEAFF
J: TRBJ2-3; D: .; size: .; V: TRBV28; DNA: TGTGCCAGCAGTTTAGCCTCGCGGGGAAGCACAGATACGCAGTATTTT; CDR3: CASSLASRGSTDTQYF
J: TRBJ2-2; D: TRBD2; size: .; V: TRBV7-3; DNA: TGTGCCAGCAGAGTCAGCGGGATGAACACCGGGGAGCTGTTTTTT; CDR3: CASRVSGMNTGELFF
J: TRBJ1-5; D: .; size: .; V: TRBV30; DNA: TGTGCCTGGGACAGCCAAGGCAATCAGCCCCAGCATTTT; CDR3: CAWDSQGNQPQHF
J: TRBJ2-7; D: .; size: once; V: TRBV28; DNA: TGTGCCAGCGTAGCGGTTCCATCCTACGAGCAGTACTTC; CDR3: CASVAVPSYEQYF
J: TRBJ1-2; D: TRBD1; size: .; V: TRBV28; DNA: TGTGCCAGCAGTTCCCCCCCCGACAGGGCGAAAGGCTACACCTTC; CDR3: CASSSPPDRAKGYTF
J: TRBJ2-7; D: .; size: .; V: TRBV5-1; DNA: TGCGCCAGCAGCCCCCCCTCCACTTGGCAGTACTTC; CDR3: CASSPPSTWQYF
J: TRBJ2-7; D: TRBD2; size: .; V: TRBV5-4; DNA: TGTGCCAGCAGCCCAACTAGCGGGAGTGGCAACGAGCAGTACTTC; CDR3: CASSPTSGSGNEQYF
J: TRBJ1-2; D: .; size: .; V: TRBV19; DNA: TGTGCCAGTAGTCCGGGGACGGGGAACTATGGCTACACCTTC; CDR3: CASSPGTGNYGYTF
J: TRBJ2-2; D: .; size: .; V: TRBV9; DNA: TGTGCCAGCAGCGCATCCGTCGGGGAGCTGTTTTTT; CDR3: CASSASVGELFF
J: TRBJ2-5; D: .; size: once; V: TRBV5-1; DNA: TGCGCCAGCAGCTTGGCACCAGAGAACCAAGAGACCCAGTACTTC; CDR3: CASSLAPENQETQYF
J: TRBJ1-1; D: TRBD1; size: .; V: TRBV5-1; DNA: TGCGCCAGCAGAAGAGGCGACAGGGCGGACACTGAAGCTTTCTTT; CDR3: CASRRGDRADTEAFF
J: TRBJ1-1; D: TRBD1; size: once; V: TRBV7-3; DNA: TGTGCCAGCAGCGAGGGGGCTTGGGGAAGGAACACTGAAGCTTTCTTT; CDR3: CASSEGAWGRNTEAFF
J: TRBJ2-2; D: .; size: .; V: TRBV11-3; DNA: TGTGCCAGCAGCTTAGATCAAACCCGCGGGAACACCGGGGAGCTGTTTTTT; CDR3: CASSLDQTRGNTGELFF
J: TRBJ2-2; D: TRBD2; size: .; V: TRBV5-1; DNA: TGCGCCAGCACCGGAGGACTAGCGGGAGCAACCGGGGAGCTGTTTTTT; CDR3: CASTGGLAGATGELFF
J: TRBJ2-3; D: .; size: once; V: TRBV6-5; DNA: TGTGCCAGCAGTCGACTAGTTCCCACAGATACGCAGTATTTT; CDR3: CASSRLVPTDTQYF
J: TRBJ2-3; D: TRBD1; size: .; V: TRBV5-1; DNA: TGCGCCAGCAGCTTACCGGGACAGAAGGGTGTCACAGATACGCAGTATTTT; CDR3: CASSLPGQKGVTDTQYF
J: TRBJ2-1; D: .; size: .; V: TRBV7-2; DNA: TGTGCCAGCAGCTTTAACGGGGGTTCCTACAATGAGCAGTTCTTC; CDR3: CASSFNGGSYNEQFF
J: TRBJ2-2; D: TRBD2; size: .; V: TRBV2; DNA: TGTGCCAGCAGTGAGTTACTAGCGCGGACCGGGGAGCTGTTTTTT; CDR3: CASSELLARTGELFF
J: TRBJ1-3; D: .; size: .; V: TRBV15; DNA: TGTGCCACCAGCTTCGGAGGTGGAAACACCATATATTTT; CDR3: CATSFGGGNTIYF
J: TRBJ2-1; D: TRBD2; size: .; V: TRBV5-1; DNA: TGCGCCAGCAGAACTCTAGCGGGAGGGTCCGGTGAGCAGTTCTTC; CDR3: CASRTLAGGSGEQFF
J: TRBJ2-3; D: TRBD1; size: .; V: TRBV19; DNA: TGTGCCAGTAAGGGACAGGGGGCGGTGGATACGCAGTATTTT; CDR3: CASKGQGAVDTQYF
J: TRBJ2-6; D: .; size: .; V: TRBV28; DNA: TGTGCCAGCAGTTTAACAGGGCACTCTGGGGCCAACGTCCTGACTTTC; CDR3: CASSLTGHSGANVLTF
J: TRBJ2-3; D: .; size: .; V: TRBV4-2; DNA: TGTGCCAGCAGCCAAGTTCTCGCGTCGGCTAGCGGCACAGATACGCAGTATTTT; CDR3: CASSQVLASASGTDTQYF
J: TRBJ2-7; D: .; size: .; V: TRBV29-1; DNA: TGCAGCGTTGCCCCTTTAACTGGCGGGCAGTACTTC; CDR3: CSVAPLTGGQYF